Sequencing of this T cell receptor (beta chain) was carried out in a study of T cell clonality in common variable immunodeficiency. Of CVID subjects, about 14 were female and around 27 male, mean age about 40. For at least one year, all CVID subjects received replacement immunoglobulin. Produced via immunoSEQ multiplex PCR; TCRdb's table is partial and in-frame only. The sample has about 23,000 clones, none seen only once. CDR1 is LNHDA, CDR2 SQIVND, per germline (reference sequence). The CDR3 loop spans 19 amino acids. V lost 4 bases and J lost 0, with 19 bases in between. Study-wide findings and caveats: Fewer TCRbeta clones were shared among CVID subjects than controls. Reportedly, TCR beta sequences from common variable immunodeficiency showed fewer deletions and N-nucleotide insertions. TCRbeta clonality was increased in CVID versus healthy controls.

Worth noting for this clone: Its specificity is not known. Read sequence stops 3 residues before the CDR3 end, and the germline J gene provides the missing end.

The source is a human donor with common variable immunodeficiency. Sequenced sample: peripheral blood mononuclear cells. This chain joins TRBV19 and TRBJ2-6, with TRBD1 as a possible D gene (6 bases). The CDR3 DNA, read in part, is TGTGCCAGTAGTACAGTTATTCCGGGACACGGCTCTGGGGCCAACGTC. It codes for CASSTVIPGHGSGANV. The entire CDR3 protein reads CASSTVIPGHGSGANVLTF.